The 18 T cell receptor beta chains below all came from one sample that was sequenced in a study of T cells in Graves' hyperthyroidism and ophthalmopathy. RNA transcripts yielded amplified TCR beta CDR3 regions. An initial round of RT-PCR targeting the TCR CDR3 relied on the HTBI primer set. TCRdb itself ran the multiplex PCR reads through MiXCR, one entry per CDR3 protein. This sample has about 840,000 distinct CDR3 sequences, with 38% found just once. The sequenced sample consisted of blood. Receptors were obtained from a man aged 18 to 30 with Graves' hyperthyroidism.

There are a few counts of this clonotype. The CDR3 DNA reads as TGTGCCAGCAGCTTAGGGTTGAGGGATGAAAAACTGTTTTTT. This gives the protein CASSLGLRDEKLFF. The chain carries TRBV11-2 and TRBJ1-4, with D unclear. V lost 1 base, J lost 6 bases, and 9 bases lay in between. This CDR3 has 14 amino acids. The germline gives CDR1 SGHAT, CDR2 FQNNGV.

The genes are TRBV12-3 or TRBV12-4 and TRBJ1-1; D ambiguous. V was clipped by 2 bases and J by 6 bases, with 10 bases between them. This CDR3 is 13 amino acids long. CDR3 in amino acids: CASSLFGRPEAFF. The CDR3 nucleotides read TGTGCCAGCAGTTTATTTGGGAGGCCTGAAGCTTTCTTT.

The rearrangement links TRBV6-5 to TRBJ1-1; no reliable D call. The germline gives CDR1 MNHEY, CDR2 SVGAGI. The CDR3 covers 15 residues. V lost 5 bases and J 7 bases, leaving 20 bases between the germline ends. CDR3: CASSHPLREGGEAFF. The CDR3 nucleotides are TGTGCCAGCAGTCACCCCTTGAGGGAGGGCGGTGAAGCTTTCTTT.

As for this clonotype: In this CDR3 the conserved last residue, phenylalanine or tryptophan, is missing, so a read error is likely. The chain employs TRBV5-1 and TRBJ2-7, with 9 bases fitting TRBD1. This CDR3 has 13 amino acids. The V gene's germline CDR1 is SGHRS and CDR2 YFSETQ. V lost 4 bases to trimming and J lost 5 bases; unmatched junction nucleotides: 4. CDR3 protein: CASSAQGANEQYY. In nucleotides, the CDR3 is TGCGCCAGCAGCGCACAGGGGGCTAACGAGCAGTACTAC.

This clonotype was picked up a small number of times. The chain is built from TRBV14 and TRBJ1-1; TRBD1 agrees at 7 bases. The CDR3 sequence is 15 residues long. J was trimmed by 0 bases and V by 4 bases; bases with no gene match: 5. Germline loops: CDR1 SGHDN, CDR2 FVKESK. The CDR3 spells CASSLLTGLNTEAFF. The CDR3 DNA follows: TGTGCCAGCAGCCTCCTGACAGGGTTGAACACTGAAGCTTTCTTT.

This clonotype was counted at least ten times. The J gene is TRBJ2-5, the V gene TRBV15, with D possibly matching TRBD2 (5 bases). Trimming shortened V by 3 bases and J by 1 base, and 9 bases separated the two germline ends. CDR3 length: 14 amino acids. Germline V CDR1 and CDR2: LNHNV, YYDKDF (reference sequence). The CDR3 protein is CATSRRRAQETQYF. As DNA, the CDR3 is TGTGCCACCAGCAGGAGGCGGGCCCAAGAGACCCAGTACTTC.

The chain couples TRBV7-6 to TRBJ2-2, with D possibly called TRBD1 or TRBD2 (6 bases each). Germline assignment: CDR1 SGHVS and CDR2 FNYEAQ. Trimming cost V 7 bases and J 4 bases, with 22 bases left between them. CDR3 size: 17 residues. The CDR3 here is CASKGGEGTRGTGELFF. The CDR3 coding sequence is TGTGCCAGCAAGGGGGGTGAGGGAACCCGAGGCACCGGGGAGCTGTTTTTT.

This clonotype was recorded at least ten times. The chain links TRBV2 to TRBJ1-2; no clear D gene. The CDR3 runs 13 residues. CDR1 is SNHLY and CDR2 is FYNNEI in the germline V gene. V shed 11 bases and J shed 3 bases, with 16 bases lying between them. Here the CDR3 DNA reads TGTGCCGCCCGTGGCAGTGTTGACTATGGCTACACCTTC. It yields the protein CAARGSVDYGYTF.

This chain uses TRBV9 with TRBJ1-4, with a weak D call TRBD1 (6 bases). The CDR3 totals 14 residues. Germline V gives CDR1 SGDLS, CDR2 YYNGEE. Trimming left V 6 bases short and J 3 bases short, with 12 bases between. CDR3 coding DNA: TGTGCCAGCAAGCTCGGGGGGCCTAATGAAAAACTGTTTTTT. It translates to CASKLGGPNEKLFF.

There are many counts of this clonotype. The V and J genes are TRBV20-1 and TRBJ2-7; TRBD2 matches at 10 bases. V was pared by 6 bases and J by 0 bases, with 5 bases of the junction left unmatched. The CDR3 has 14 amino acids. CDR1 is DFQATT, CDR2 SNEGSKA, per germline (reference sequence). The CDR3 loop is CSAAGLADSYEQYF. CDR3 nucleotides: TGCAGTGCCGCTGGACTAGCGGACTCCTACGAGCAGTACTTC.

This clonotype has just a few counts. This rearrangement joins TRBV2 to TRBJ2-7; possibly TRBD2 for D (5 bases). Between the trimmed V and J ends, which lost 2 bases and 9 bases, there was a span of 23 bases. Germline CDR1 is SNHLY and CDR2 is FYNNEI. This CDR3 region has 16 residues. The CDR3 spells CASSESQPSEGKGQYF. The CDR3 DNA reads TGTGCCAGCAGTGAAAGCCAACCAAGCGAGGGAAAGGGGCAGTACTTC.

A note on this clonotype: This may stem from a read error, because a much larger clone lies one nucleotide away. This rearrangement joins TRBV29-1 to TRBJ1-4; D uncertain. This CDR3 is 11 amino acids long. Trimming took off 7 bases at V and 9 bases at J, with 12 bases between the two ends. CDR1 is SQVTM and CDR2 is ANQGSEA in the germline V gene. The CDR3 loop reads CSARLGQKLFF. CDR3 DNA: TGCAGCGCCCGACTTGGTCAAAAACTGTTTTTT.

V and J are TRBV28 and TRBJ1-5, with no clear D. Trimming pared 2 bases from V and 1 base from J, leaving 21 bases between. The CDR3 runs 19 residues. The germline gives CDR1 MDHEN, CDR2 SYDVKM. CDR3: CASSLGVGSNLGSNQPQHF. CDR3 sequence (DNA): TGTGCCAGCAGTTTAGGGGTTGGGTCAAATTTGGGGAGCAATCAGCCCCAGCATTTT. Full variable domain (missing parts from reference TRBV28 and TRBJ1-5): DVKVTQSSRYLVKRTGEKVFLECVQDMDHENMFWYRQDPGLGLRLIYFSYDVKMKEKGDIPEGYSVSREKKERFSLILESASTNQTSMYLCASSLGVGSNLGSNQPQHFGDGTRLSIL.

This chain joins TRBV7-2 and TRBJ1-1; D unresolved. Germline V gene data show CDR1 as SGHTA and CDR2 as FQGNSA. With 2 bases removed from V and 2 bases from J, the gap between germline ends came to 9 bases. The CDR3 totals 14 residues. CDR3 in DNA: TGTGCCAGCAGCTTAATATCGGGAAACACTGAAGCTTTCTTT. Translating it yields CASSLISGNTEAFF. Full variable domain (missing parts from reference TRBV7-2 and TRBJ1-1): GAGVSQSPSNKVTEKGKDVELRCDPISGHTALYWYRQSLGQGLEFLIYFQGNSAPDKSGLPSDRFSAERTGGSVSTLTIQRTQQEDSAVYLCASSLISGNTEAFFGQGTRLTVV.

J is TRBJ1-2 and V is TRBV7-8; 9 bases map to TRBD1. This CDR3 contains 16 residues. V dropped 1 base and J dropped 1; count of bases not matched to a gene: 4. The germline CDR1 and CDR2 sequences are SGHVS and FQNEAQ. CDR3 sequence (DNA): TGTGCCAGCAGCTTAGTCGGACAGGGGAATAACTATGGCTACACCTTC. This encodes CASSLVGQGNNYGYTF.

This clonotype was found once. The rearrangement uses TRBV7-8 and TRBJ2-7; D gene ambiguous. Trimming removed 5 bases at V and 7 bases at J, with 15 bases between. CDR1 is SGHVS, CDR2 FQNEAQ, per germline. This CDR3 is 13 amino acids long. The CDR3 sequence is CASSPIRTREQYF. DNA for the CDR3: TGTGCCAGCAGCCCGATCAGGACGAGGGAGCAGTACTTC.

At least ten counts were recorded for this clonotype. This sequence joins TRBV19 and TRBJ1-2; D gene unclear. Trimming stripped 3 bases from V and 2 bases from J, with 7 bases between. The CDR3 consists of 13 residues. Germline loops: CDR1 LNHDA, CDR2 SQIVND (reference sequence). The CDR3: CASSIPGNYGYTF. In DNA, the CDR3 is TGTGCCAGTAGTATCCCGGGGAACTATGGCTACACCTTC.

V gene TRBV7-8 combines with J gene TRBJ1-1; no clear D gene. Trimming left V 3 bases short and J 1 base short, with 15 bases between. The CDR3 consists of 16 residues. The germline V gene encodes CDR1 SGHVS and CDR2 FQNEAQ. The CDR3 region is CASSFTDGLPNTEAFF. The CDR3 DNA reads as TGTGCCAGCAGCTTTACAGATGGGCTCCCGAACACTGAAGCTTTCTTT.